What follows are 27 T cell receptor beta chains derived from one specimen sequenced in a study of neurological immune-mediated disorders. TCRdb ran MiXCR on the 5' RACE reads and lists one entry per CDR3 protein. The table lists 90,000 to 100,000 distinct CDR3 sequences, 3.5% to 4% of them singletons, with 5% to 7.5% in the top ten. The specimen was PBMCs. The receptors originated from a woman aged 18-30 years with multiple sclerosis.

V is TRBV4-1 and J is TRBJ2-1; 8 positions match TRBD2. V shed 8 bases and J 4 bases; nucleotides not matched to a gene: 10. This CDR3 has 15 amino acids. Germline V lookup: CDR1 MGHRA, CDR2 YSYEKL. As DNA, the CDR3 is TGCGCCAGCGAGTACGGGGGGGGTCCTTACAATGAGCAGTTCTTC. This gives the protein CASEYGGGPYNEQFF.

This clonotype was seen ten or more times. The V call is TRBV3-1, the J call TRBJ2-1; D possibly corresponds to TRBD2 (6 bases). V lost 4 bases to trimming and J lost 7 bases, with 14 bases between them. There are 14 residues in the CDR3. Looked up from germline, CDR1 is LGHDT and CDR2 is YNNKEL (reference sequence). CDR3 bases: TGTGCCAGCAGCCGGGGACTTTTCCCTAATGAGCAGTTCTTC. It encodes CASSRGLFPNEQFF.

This clonotype was counted at least ten times. The J gene is TRBJ2-5, the V gene TRBV5-1; D is ambiguous. The CDR3 is 12 amino acids. V was cut by 3 bases and J by 5 bases, with 8 bases left in between. Germline values: CDR1 SGHRS, CDR2 YFSETQ. In nucleotides, the CDR3 is TGCGCCAGCAGCTCCCCTGCTGAGACCCAGTACTTC. Translation gives CASSSPAETQYF.

There are many counts of this clonotype. The chain combines TRBV9 with TRBJ2-1; no reliable D call. Trimming removed 0 bases at V and 6 bases at J, with 7 bases between. The CDR3 sequence is 13 residues long. Germline V gene sequence: CDR1 SGDLS, CDR2 YYNGEE. CDR3 DNA: TGTGCCAGCAGCGTAGGAGTATTCAATGAGCAGTTCTTC. It encodes CASSVGVFNEQFF.

This clonotype was found many times. This chain links TRBV7-2 with TRBJ2-7; 7 nucleotides align to TRBD1. Germline V gene lookup returns CDR1 SGHTA and CDR2 FQGNSA. The junction had 12 bases not matched to a gene; V was cut back by 8 bases and J by 5 bases. CDR3 size: 14 residues. CDR3 amino acids: CASSRGPPLDEQYF. CDR3 in DNA: TGTGCCAGCTCAAGGGGGCCGCCTCTGGACGAGCAGTACTTC. Drawing the rest from reference TRBV7-2 and TRBJ2-7, the complete variable domain is GAGVSQSPSNKVTEKGKDVELRCDPISGHTALYWYRQSLGQGLEFLIYFQGNSAPDKSGLPSDRFSAERTGGSVSTLTIQRTQQEDSAVYLCASSRGPPLDEQYFGPGTRLTVT.

There are a few counts of this clonotype. Germline is not matched at one junction end, which may reflect a read error. The chain is built from TRBV4-1 and TRBJ1-5, with D hard to call. Germline V gene sequence: CDR1 MGHRA, CDR2 YSYEKL. The CDR3 spans 14 residues. CDR3 nucleotide sequence: TGCGCCAGCAGCCAAGACAGGCGAGATAAGACCCAGAATTTT. This sequence encodes CASSQDRRDKTQNF.

This clonotype came up many times. V is TRBV20-1 and J is TRBJ2-1; the D gene is possibly TRBD1 (5 bases). CDR1 DFQATT and CDR2 SNEGSKA come from the germline V gene (reference sequence). This CDR3 region has 15 residues. Between the trimmed V and J ends, which lost 3 bases and 0 bases, there was a span of 12 bases. CDR3 nucleotide sequence: TGCAGTGCTAGTTGGGGCCAGAGCTCCTACAATGAGCAGTTCTTC. Protein: CSASWGQSSYNEQFF.

This clonotype was picked up many times. V is TRBV7-2 and J is TRBJ2-3; D might be TRBD1 or TRBD2, each matching 5 bases. The CDR3 is made up of 15 amino acids. Germline V lookup: CDR1 SGHTA, CDR2 FQGNSA. V was pared by 3 bases and J by 1 base, with 11 bases between. For the CDR3, the DNA is TGTGCCAGCAGCTTGACGGGGACGGGCACAGATACGCAGTATTTT. Its protein product is CASSLTGTGTDTQYF.

This clonotype occurred many times. The chain employs TRBV20-1 and TRBJ1-5; D gene unclear. Trimming left V 3 bases short and J 2 bases short, with 8 bases between. This CDR3 region has 13 residues. CDR1 and CDR2 (germline): DFQATT, SNEGSKA (reference sequence). The CDR3 loop is CSARPQGNQPQHF. The CDR3 region has the DNA TGCAGTGCTAGGCCTCAAGGCAATCAGCCCCAGCATTTT.

This clonotype was counted ten times or more. The V and J genes are TRBV20-1 and TRBJ2-1; D remains ambiguous. V was pared by 5 bases and J by 4 bases, with 6 bases between. Germline V gene sequence: CDR1 DFQATT, CDR2 SNEGSKA (reference sequence). The CDR3 runs to 11 residues. CDR3 amino acids: CSAYFYNEQFF. CDR3 in DNA: TGCAGTGCTTACTTTTACAATGAGCAGTTCTTC.

This clonotype appeared many times. CDR3 sequence (DNA): TGTGCCAGCAGCCAAGATCTCCCCGGAATCGGGTCTGGAAACACCATATATTTT. It is translated as CASSQDLPGIGSGNTIYF. The chain has TRBV3-1 and TRBJ1-3; no definite D call. The germline V and J ends were trimmed by 0 bases and 1 base, with 16 bases remaining between them. This CDR3 has 18 residues. Germline V CDR1 and CDR2: LGHDT, YNNKEL (reference sequence). The whole variable domain, remainder taken from reference TRBV3-1 and TRBJ1-3, is DTAVSQTPKYLVTQMGNDKSIKCEQNLGHDTMYWYKQDSKKFLKIMFSYNNKELIINETVPNRFSPKSPDKAHLNLHINSLELGDSAVYFCASSQDLPGIGSGNTIYFGEGSWLTVV.

This clonotype was observed a handful of times. The J gene is TRBJ1-1, the V gene TRBV5-1, with D possibly being TRBD1 (5 bases). Trimming pared 5 bases from V and 1 base from J, leaving 12 bases between. CDR3 length equals 14 residues. CDR1 and CDR2 (germline): SGHRS, YFSETQ. The CDR3 DNA is TGCGCCAGCAGGCTTAATACAGGGAACACTGAAGCTTTCTTT. Amino acids: CASRLNTGNTEAFF.

V gene TRBV9 combines with J gene TRBJ2-3; either TRBD1 or TRBD2 may supply D (7 bases each). The CDR3 sequence is 14 residues long. CDR1 and CDR2 (germline): SGDLS, YYNGEE. V dropped 2 bases and J dropped 5 bases, with 12 bases sitting between them. In DNA form, the CDR3 reads TGTGCCAGCAGCGTCAGGGGGGGTGAAGATACGCAGTATTTT. Its translation is CASSVRGGEDTQYF.

This clonotype was counted many times. The genes are TRBV20-1 and TRBJ2-5, with 12 bases aligning to TRBD2. The CDR3 extends over 17 amino acids. Germline lookup yields CDR1 DFQATT and CDR2 SNEGSKA (reference sequence). Unmatched junction bases numbered 8, after V lost 3 bases and J lost 0 bases. CDR3 amino acids: CSASPLAGGPYQETQYF. The CDR3 nucleotides are TGCAGTGCTAGTCCACTAGCGGGGGGACCGTACCAAGAGACCCAGTACTTC.

This clonotype was detected many times. This chain uses TRBV20-1 with TRBJ2-1; tentative D call: TRBD1 (5 bases). V shed 1 base and J shed 2 bases, with 30 bases lying between them. The CDR3 totals 21 residues. The germline gives CDR1 DFQATT, CDR2 SNEGSKA (reference sequence). The CDR3 coding sequence is TGCAGTGCTAGAGCGCCGGTTTATATACGTCCGGACAAAGGGGCCTACAATGAGCAGTTCTTC. Its translation is CSARAPVYIRPDKGAYNEQFF.

This clonotype appeared many times. V usage is TRBV5-1 and J usage is TRBJ2-1, with 9 positions matching TRBD2. This CDR3 is built from 17 residues. Germline-derived CDR1 and CDR2 are SGHRS and YFSETQ. The J segment lost 0 bases and the V segment lost 0 bases, leaving 4 bases of the junction unmatched. CDR3 nucleotides: TGCGCCAGCAGCTTGGTGGGTAGCGGGGGCTCCTACAATGAGCAGTTCTTC. This translates into CASSLVGSGGSYNEQFF. The variable domain in full, completed from reference TRBV5-1 and TRBJ2-1, reads KAGVTQTPRYLIKTRGQQVTLSCSPISGHRSVSWYQQTPGQGLQFLFEYFSETQRNKGNFPGRFSGRQFSNSRSEMNVSTLELGDSALYLCASSLVGSGGSYNEQFFGPGTRLTVL.

The table lists this clonotype with many counts. The V and J genes are TRBV3-1 and TRBJ1-2, with unresolved D. Trimming removed 1 base at V and 8 bases at J, with 11 bases between. Germline CDR1 is LGHDT and CDR2 is YNNKEL (reference sequence). The CDR3 is 13 residues long. DNA of the CDR3: TGTGCCAGCAGCCAAGGGACCCAAGGAGGCTACACCTTC. The encoded protein is CASSQGTQGGYTF.

This clonotype has at least ten counts. The chain links TRBV7-8 to TRBJ1-1, with unresolved D. The V gene's germline CDR1 is SGHVS and CDR2 FQNEAQ. The CDR3 is 13 amino acids. The V and J ends lost 3 bases and 1 base respectively, with 6 bases between them. The chain's CDR3 is CASSLTKNTEAFF. CDR3 in DNA: TGTGCCAGCAGCTTGACAAAGAACACTGAAGCTTTCTTT. Full variable domain (outside the CDR3, taken from reference TRBV7-8 and TRBJ1-1): GAGVSQSPRYKVAKRGQDVALRCDPISGHVSLFWYQQALGQGPEFLTYFQNEAQLDKSGLPSDRFFAERPEGSVSTLKIQRTQQEDSAVYLCASSLTKNTEAFFGQGTRLTVV.

The chain joins TRBV20-1 to TRBJ2-7; 9 bases are a match to TRBD2. From germline, CDR1 is DFQATT and CDR2 SNEGSKA (reference sequence). V trimming: 6 bases; J trimming: 2 bases; junction bases outside the gene matches: 8. The CDR3 contains 14 residues. The CDR3 nucleotides are TGCAGTGCCGAGGTAGCGGGGGATACCTACGAGCAGTACTTC. This codes for CSAEVAGDTYEQYF.

This clonotype was counted many times. This rearrangement joins TRBV2 to TRBJ2-5; 7 positions agree with TRBD2. J was trimmed by 4 bases and V by 6 bases; bases with no gene match: 17. Germline CDR1 SNHLY, CDR2 FYNNEI. This CDR3 is 17 amino acids long. The CDR3, as DNA: TGTGCCAGCAGCGGAGGGAGGGGAAGCCATAACGGAGAGACCCAGTACTTC. As protein: CASSGGRGSHNGETQYF.

Ten or more counts support this clonotype. The chain carries TRBV20-1 and TRBJ2-7; 11 nucleotides line up with TRBD2. V was pared by 6 bases and J by 5 bases, with 6 bases of the junction left unmatched. The CDR3 contains 13 residues. Germline V gene lookup returns CDR1 DFQATT and CDR2 SNEGSKA (reference sequence). In DNA, the CDR3 is TGCAGTGCCCATAGCGGGGGGGCGAACGAGCAGTACTTC. Translation: CSAHSGGANEQYF.

This clonotype was seen ten or more times. The chain recombines TRBV29-1 with TRBJ1-1, with D tentatively TRBD1 (6 bases). The CDR3 is made up of 13 amino acids. Germline V CDR1 and CDR2: SQVTM, ANQGSEA. Between the trimmed V and J ends, which lost 4 bases and 10 bases, there was a span of 19 bases. This chain's CDR3 is CSVGPGQGNSAFF. Here the CDR3 DNA reads TGCAGCGTTGGGCCCGGGCAGGGGAACTCAGCTTTCTTT.

This clonotype showed up many times. The gene calls are TRBV20-1 and TRBJ2-7; TRBD1 matches at 8 bases. V shed 3 bases and J 6 bases; nucleotides not matched to a gene: 4. The CDR3 covers 12 residues. Germline V gene sequence: CDR1 DFQATT, CDR2 SNEGSKA (reference sequence). DNA for the CDR3: TGCAGTGCTAGGGGAACAGGGGGCGAGCAGTACTTC. The encoded protein is CSARGTGGEQYF.

This clonotype showed up many times. V is TRBV5-1 and J is TRBJ2-3; D is possibly TRBD2 (6 bases). CDR3 length: 16 residues. V lost 6 bases and J 0 bases, leaving 17 bases between the germline ends. The V gene's germline CDR1 is SGHRS and CDR2 YFSETQ. The CDR3 region is CASTRRVAESTDTQYF. The CDR3 DNA follows: TGCGCCAGCACCCGGCGGGTAGCGGAGAGCACAGATACGCAGTATTTT.

At least ten counts were recorded for this clonotype. The rearrangement uses TRBV20-1 and TRBJ2-2; D might be TRBD2 (5 bases). The germline gives CDR1 DFQATT, CDR2 SNEGSKA (reference sequence). The CDR3 covers 15 residues. V was trimmed by 1 base and J by 6 bases, leaving 15 bases between them. CDR3 sequence: CSARGAAIPAGELFF. CDR3 nucleotide sequence: TGCAGTGCTAGAGGAGCGGCCATTCCTGCCGGGGAGCTGTTTTTT.

This clonotype has a count of ten or more. The chain uses TRBV6-1 and TRBJ1-4; the match to TRBD1 covers 11 bases. V dropped 4 bases and J dropped 5; count of bases not matched to a gene: 3. There are 15 residues in the CDR3. Germline V lookup: CDR1 MNHNS, CDR2 SASEGT. The CDR3 DNA follows: TGTGCCAGCAGTGGCCGGGACAGGGGGAATGAAAAACTGTTTTTT. Protein sequence: CASSGRDRGNEKLFF.

This clonotype was seen many times. The chain uses TRBV6-1 and TRBJ2-3; TRBD2 is a possible D gene (6 bases). The V end was cut by 3 bases, the J end by 7 bases, with 20 bases between. This CDR3 contains 16 residues. Germline CDR1 MNHNS, CDR2 SASEGT. DNA for the CDR3: TGTGCCAGCAGTGACCCCATGCGGGGACTGTCGCATACGCAGTATTTT. Protein: CASSDPMRGLSHTQYF.